These 18 T cell receptor beta chains were sequenced from one sample in a study of cytomegalovirus exposure and HLA in healthy donors. The PCR contained 60 Vbeta and 13 Jbeta primers. TCRdb's copy holds only in-frame clones and misses some; the assay was immunoSEQ multiplex PCR. The sample has about 190,000 clones. Sequences were obtained from PBMCs. The receptors stem from a woman in her thirties in good health and CMV-seropositive.

About this clone itself: Other DNA variants within this sample encode the same CDR3. The V and J genes are TRBV10-3 and TRBJ2-7; no firm D call. The V and J ends lost 3 bases and 4 bases respectively, with 4 bases between them. Germline-derived CDR1 and CDR2 are ENHRY and SYGVKD. The CDR3 runs 11 residues. CDR3 residues: CAISDQYEQYF. The CDR3 DNA is TGTGCCATCAGTGACCAATACGAGCAGTACTTC.

The genes are TRBV5-1 and TRBJ2-1; TRBD1 matches at 8 bases. Germline V CDR1 and CDR2: SGHRS, YFSETQ. V was pared by 1 base and J by 6 bases, with 6 bases of the junction left unmatched. CDR3 size: 15 residues. CDR3 nucleotide sequence: TGCGCCAGCAGCTTGCCCGGACAGGGCGGCAATGAGCAGTTCTTC. It specifies CASSLPGQGGNEQFF.

The chain recombines TRBV28 with TRBJ2-7, with TRBD1 matching 7 bases. Germline assignment: CDR1 MDHEN and CDR2 SYDVKM. With V trimmed by 5 bases and J by 0 bases, 7 bases remained unmatched. The CDR3 is 15 amino acids. This CDR3 is CASSLGGQASYEQYF. The DNA for the CDR3 is TGTGCCAGCAGTCTAGGTGGACAGGCCTCCTACGAGCAGTACTTC.

The chain links TRBV29-1 to TRBJ2-1; 9 bases fit TRBD1. V lost 7 bases, J lost 6 bases, and 7 bases stayed unmatched. Germline values: CDR1 SQVTM, CDR2 ANQGSEA. This CDR3 region has 13 residues. As DNA, the CDR3 is TGCAGCGGTACAGGGGGCGGAATCAATGAGCAGTTCTTC. Translating gives CSGTGGGINEQFF.

CDR3 nucleotides: TGCGCCAGCAGCCAACGCCACTCGACTAGCGGGGGGTACAATGAGCAGTTCTTC. Protein product: CASSQRHSTSGGYNEQFF. V and J are TRBV4-1 and TRBJ2-1; 13 bases are shared with TRBD2. There are 18 residues in the CDR3. Germline V gene lookup returns CDR1 MGHRA and CDR2 YSYEKL. V lost 2 bases to trimming and J lost 4 bases; unmatched junction nucleotides: 8.

The rearrangement links TRBV10-2 to TRBJ1-2; D is ambiguous. Per the germline V gene, CDR1 is WSHSY and CDR2 is SAAADI. This CDR3 has 17 residues. V was clipped by 0 bases and J by 0 bases, with 14 bases between them. CDR3 region: CASSESTVVTANYGYTF. CDR3 nucleotides: TGCGCCAGCAGTGAGTCGACGGTGGTTACAGCTAACTATGGCTACACCTTC.

The CDR3 DNA follows: TGTGCCAGCAGTCAGGGCCGCCACCCCCAAGAGACCCAGTACTTC. Its protein product is CASSQGRHPQETQYF. The rearrangement links TRBV6-5 to TRBJ2-5; D might be TRBD1 (5 bases). V lost 5 bases and J 1 base, leaving 14 bases between the germline ends. The CDR3 consists of 15 residues. Germline V gives CDR1 MNHEY, CDR2 SVGAGI.

The chain employs TRBV5-1 and TRBJ2-2; D might be TRBD1 (6 bases). Trimming removed 1 base at V and 7 bases at J, with 11 bases between. Germline V lookup: CDR1 SGHRS, CDR2 YFSETQ. CDR3 size: 14 residues. The DNA of the CDR3 is TGCGCCAGCAGCTTGTTAGGGACAAGCGGGGAGCTGTTTTTT. Amino acids: CASSLLGTSGELFF.

V gene TRBV27 combines with J gene TRBJ2-7; a possible D gene is TRBD2 (5 bases). This CDR3 has 13 residues. V dropped 5 bases and J dropped 3 bases, with 11 bases sitting between them. Germline V gene data show CDR1 as MNHEY and CDR2 as SMNVEV (reference sequence). CDR3 in amino acids: CASSPSGFYEQYF. For the CDR3, the DNA is TGTGCCAGCAGTCCGAGCGGTTTCTACGAGCAGTACTTC.

V usage is TRBV2 and J usage is TRBJ2-3; 8 positions match TRBD2. V gave up 6 bases and J gave up 0 bases; unmatched junction bases: 2. This CDR3 spans 14 amino acids. The germline gives CDR1 SNHLY, CDR2 FYNNEI. The CDR3 region has the DNA TGTGCCAGCAGCGGACTAGCCAGCACAGATACGCAGTATTTT. Amino acid sequence: CASSGLASTDTQYF.

The genes are TRBV5-4 and TRBJ2-4; 10 positions agree with TRBD2. The CDR3 contains 15 residues. V gave up 5 bases and J gave up 8 bases; unmatched junction bases: 10. Germline values: CDR1 SGHNT, CDR2 YYREEE (reference sequence). The CDR3 DNA sequence: TGTGCCAGCAGTCAGCCTAGCGGGAGTACCTACATTCAGTACTTC. The encoded protein is CASSQPSGSTYIQYF.

The chain joins TRBV7-8 to TRBJ1-4; 7 bases match TRBD1. The junction had 4 bases not matched to a gene; V was cut back by 4 bases and J by 8 bases. This CDR3 comprises 13 residues. CDR1 is SGHVS, CDR2 FQNEAQ, per germline. The CDR3 reads CASSSGQFEKLFF. CDR3 DNA sequence: TGTGCCAGCAGCTCGGGACAGTTCGAAAAACTGTTTTTT. The full variable domain, completed using reference TRBV7-8 and TRBJ1-4, is GAGVSQSPRYKVAKRGQDVALRCDPISGHVSLFWYQQALGQGPEFLTYFQNEAQLDKSGLPSDRFFAERPEGSVSTLKIQRTQQEDSAVYLCASSSGQFEKLFFGSGTQLSVL.

This chain uses TRBV18 with TRBJ1-2, with 11 bases fitting TRBD1. Looked up from germline, CDR1 is KGHSH and CDR2 is LQKENI. Losses at the gene ends were 0 bases for V and 8 bases for J; bases not matched to a gene: 5. The CDR3 contains 15 residues. In DNA, the CDR3 is TGTGCCAGCTCACCACCCGGGACAGGGGGTAGGGGCTACACCTTC. This codes for CASSPPGTGGRGYTF.

The rearrangement uses TRBV7-2 and TRBJ2-7; D may be TRBD2 (6 bases). CDR1 SGHTA and CDR2 FQGNSA come from the germline V gene. V was shortened by 6 bases and J by 0 bases, with 15 bases between the two germline ends. This CDR3 has 15 amino acids. This CDR3 reads CASSSLASLSYEQYF. The CDR3 region has the DNA TGTGCCAGCAGTTCTCTAGCGTCCCTCTCCTACGAGCAGTACTTC.

The genes are TRBV14 and TRBJ2-2; TRBD1 is a possible D gene (6 bases). The CDR3 runs 16 residues. V lost 4 bases and J 4 bases, leaving 16 bases between the germline ends. Germline V gene data show CDR1 as SGHDN and CDR2 as FVKESK. This chain's CDR3 is CASSRGQTLITGELFF. The CDR3 region has the DNA TGTGCCAGCAGCCGTGGACAGACGCTGATCACCGGGGAGCTGTTTTTT.

The V gene is TRBV6-1, the J gene TRBJ2-5, with 7 positions matching TRBD2. CDR1 is MNHNS and CDR2 is SASEGT in the germline V gene. The CDR3 is made up of 13 amino acids. V trimming: 7 bases; J trimming: 5 bases; junction bases outside the gene matches: 7. As DNA, the CDR3 is TGTGCCAGCACCAGCGGGATATGGGAGACCCAGTACTTC. Residues: CASTSGIWETQYF.

The chain is built from TRBV11-3 and TRBJ2-2, with 7 nucleotides matching TRBD1. V shed 4 bases, J shed 6 bases, and the junction held 5 bases outside the gene matches. CDR3 length equals 14 residues. From germline, CDR1 is SGHNT and CDR2 YENEEA. CDR3 protein: CASSYRGFPGELFF. The CDR3 bases are TGTGCCAGCAGCTACAGGGGTTTCCCCGGGGAGCTGTTTTTT.

The rearrangement joins TRBV7-7 to TRBJ2-2, with D uncertain. Germline V gene data show CDR1 as SSHAT and CDR2 as FNYEAQ (reference sequence). Trimming left V 3 bases short and J 1 base short, with 9 bases between. The CDR3 loop spans 15 amino acids. CDR3 bases: TGTGCCAGCAGCTTGGGTCCGGGGAACACCGGGGAGCTGTTTTTT. It specifies CASSLGPGNTGELFF.